This T cell receptor beta chain came from a study of beta chain features in type 1 diabetes. Study observations and caveats: Shortening that was moderate but significant affected the TCRB CDR3s of Type 1 diabetes patients in all four CD4+ subsets.

In the case of this clone: What it binds is not known.

The whole isolated RNA underwent reverse transcription, so sequencing captured expressed TCRB transcripts. The repertoire was sequenced with immunoSEQ multiplex PCR; TCRdb's copy has only in-frame clones and lacks some. The data hold 350,000 or so clones, with less than 20% observed a single time. CDR3 length: 15 amino acids. Germline loops: CDR1 SGDLS, CDR2 YYNGEE. V lost 4 bases, J lost 7 bases, and 4 bases stayed unmatched. The source material was naive CD4+ T cells from blood. This receptor was taken from a woman under 30 in good health. V and J are TRBV9 and TRBJ2-1; 14 bases match TRBD2. The CDR3 is CASSPRLAGGNEQFF. CDR3 coding DNA: TGTGCCAGCAGCCCTAGACTAGCGGGAGGGAATGAGCAGTTCTTC.